One TCR beta chain is described in this entry. Living in 25 or so US areas, the participants were between about 18 and 100 years of age. The data are from a study of blood T cell repertoires in COVID-19. Original data processing: Estimation of nucleated cell counts relied on the amplification of reference gene primers. The protocol was immunoSEQ multiplex PCR, while the TCRdb copy is restricted to in-frame clones and leaves out a portion. V and J calls and clone size are given by that table; D and trimming were obtained from the DNA. The repertoire includes about 430,000 clones, 88% of them detected once, and about 0.89% sits in the top ten. V lost 5 bases, J lost 1 base, and 11 bases lay in between. This CDR3 is 15 amino acids long. The germline V gene encodes CDR1 MRHNA and CDR2 SNTAGT.

The chain combines TRBV6-4 with TRBJ2-2; a weak D match, TRBD1 (6 bases). Sequenced: PBMCs or T cells enriched from blood (not recorded which). This TCR was recovered from a woman aged 30 to 39 with acute COVID-19. CDR3 in amino acids: CASSPAGENTGELFF. The DNA of the CDR3 is TGTGCCAGCAGTCCAGCAGGGGAGAACACCGGGGAGCTGTTTTTT.